One and the same sample provided the 30 T cell receptor beta chains below, sequenced in a study of T cell clonality in common variable immunodeficiency. The repertoire was sequenced with immunoSEQ multiplex PCR; TCRdb's copy has only in-frame clones and lacks some. Singletons are absent from the sample, which has 30,000 to 35,000 clones. Their target antigens are unknown. Whole-study results and caveats: Fewer deletions and N-nucleotide insertions were reportedly seen in common variable immunodeficiency TCR beta sequences.

Input material: peripheral blood mononuclear cells. These receptors were taken from a human donor with common variable immunodeficiency.

This clone was detected ten times or more. The CDR3 end is not reached by the read, which stops 3 residues before it; the germline J gene fills it in. V gene TRBV3-1 (or the pseudogene TRBV3-2) combines with J gene TRBJ2-1, with a possible D match to TRBD2 (6 bases). The V gene lost 1 base and the J gene lost 7 bases, with 14 bases spanning the gap. The CDR3 is made up of 15 amino acids. Per germline, CDR1 LGHDT and CDR2 YNNKEL (reference sequence). Incomplete CDR3 DNA: TGTGCCAGCAGCCAAGGGAATGTTCTAGCGAATGAG. Its translation is CASSQGNVLANE. The entire CDR3 sequence reads CASSQGNVLANEQFF.

This clone was seen repeatedly, ten times or more. The read comes to an end 3 residues before the CDR3 does, leaving the germline J gene to fill in the end. The chain couples TRBV4-1 to TRBJ2-6, with D unresolved. CDR1 and CDR2 (germline): MGHRA, YSYEKL. This CDR3 spans 15 amino acids. Trimming shortened V by 2 bases and J by 6 bases, and 11 bases separated the two germline ends. The part of the CDR3 DNA that was read is TGCGCCAGCAGCCAATATACACCCCAGGCCAACGTC. Translation: CASSQYTPQANV. The entire CDR3 protein is CASSQYTPQANVLTF.

This clone has a handful of counts. The CDR3 is cut off 3 residues early in the read; its end comes from the germline J gene. This chain uses TRBV30 with TRBJ2-1, with 11 bases matching TRBD2. In germline, CDR1 is GTSNPN, CDR2 SVGIG (reference sequence). The CDR3 has 17 residues. After removal of 8 bases from V and 8 bases from J, the junction contained 20 bases not matched to a gene. This CDR3 is CASLPGGSGRAGDEQFF. The CDR3 DNA, read in part, is TGTGCCAGTCTTCCGGGGGGTAGCGGGAGGGCCGGAGATGAG.

This clone was observed many times. The observed sequence ends 3 residues before the CDR3 terminus, with the missing tail filled in from the germline J gene. J is TRBJ2-5 and V is TRBV7-7; a weak D match, TRBD1 (6 bases). The germline V gene encodes CDR1 SSHAT and CDR2 FNYEAQ (reference sequence). Trimming took 5 bases from V and 1 from J, leaving 17 bases between them. The length of the CDR3 is 16 residues. CDR3 bases read: TGTGCCAGCAGCCCGGGATATCAGGGGCGCCAAGAGACC. It specifies CASSPGYQGRQET. The full CDR3 protein is CASSPGYQGRQETQYF.

This clone was seen more than once but under ten times. The read terminates 3 residues before the CDR3 end, so the remaining end is supplied by the germline J gene. This chain connects TRBV20-1 to TRBJ2-3; 8 bases are shared with TRBD2. The CDR3 totals 14 residues. The germline V gene encodes CDR1 DFQATT and CDR2 SNEGSKA (reference sequence). The J segment lost 3 bases and the V segment lost 5 bases, leaving 7 bases of the junction unmatched. CDR3 DNA (partial): TGCAGTGCTTTGGTCGCTAGCGGGACAGATACG. Translated, it gives CSALVASGTDT. The full-length CDR3 reads as CSALVASGTDTQYF.

This clone was seen only a few times. Read data end 3 residues before the CDR3 end; the end is taken from the germline J gene. The rearrangement joins TRBV5-6 to TRBJ2-3; TRBD1 is a possible D gene (6 bases). Trimming removed 2 bases at V and 4 bases at J, with 8 bases between. Germline CDR1 and CDR2: SGHDT and YYEEEE. The CDR3 sequence is 13 residues long. CDR3 sequence: CASSLKGADTQYF. CDR3 DNA (partial): TGTGCCAGCAGCTTAAAGGGGGCAGATACG.

Notes on this clone: A far larger clone is just one base off, so this is likely a read error. The read ends 3 residues early relative to the CDR3; the germline J gene fills the gap. The chain joins TRBV11-3 to TRBJ2-7, with 12 bases lining up with TRBD2. J gave up 2 bases and V 5 bases, and 4 bases lay outside the gene matches. Per the germline V gene, CDR1 is SGHNT and CDR2 is YENEEA. This CDR3 has 15 amino acids. The CDR3 reads CASSPRTSGTYEQYF. The covered CDR3 bases are TGTGCCAGCAGCCCCAGGACTAGCGGGACCTACGAG.

This clone has ten or more counts. Compared with germline, one end of the junction differs, possibly owing to a read error. Incomplete CDR3 DNA: TGCGCCAGCAGCCAAGAGAGCGGGAGCTACAATGAG. Its translation: CASSQESGSYNE. The whole CDR3 reads CASSQESGSYNEQFF. This sequence joins TRBV4-2 and TRBJ2-1; 8 bases fit TRBD2. Coverage ceases 3 residues before the CDR3 finishes, and the germline J gene fills in the end. Germline CDR1 LGHNA, CDR2 YNFKEQ. This CDR3 comprises 15 residues.

This clone was seen at least ten times. The CDR3 end falls 3 residues outside the read, so it is completed with the germline J gene. This chain links TRBV18 with TRBJ2-3; no firm D call. V was pared by 0 bases and J by 2 bases, with 12 bases between. Looked up from germline, CDR1 is KGHSH and CDR2 is LQKENI. The CDR3 sequence is 16 residues long. CDR3 DNA, as far as it was read: TGTGCCAGCTCACCACCAGAATCGCGGCACACAGATACG. Protein: CASSPPESRHTDT. The whole CDR3 region reads CASSPPESRHTDTQYF.

This clone was picked up a small number of times. Read coverage stops 3 residues before the CDR3 terminus; the germline J gene supplies the remainder. This chain links TRBV7-8 with TRBJ2-5, with D perhaps matching TRBD1 (5 bases). V was pared by 3 bases and J by 5 bases, with 7 bases between. Germline CDR1 reads SGHVS; CDR2 reads FQNEAQ. The CDR3 loop spans 12 amino acids. CDR3 residues: CASSFNRETQYF. Incomplete CDR3 DNA: TGTGCCAGCAGCTTCAACAGGGAGACC.

Ten or more counts support this clone. The CDR3 end falls 3 residues outside the read, so it is completed with the germline J gene. The chain employs TRBV29-1 and TRBJ2-7, with D unclear. V lost 5 bases to trimming and J lost 0 bases, with 11 bases between them. Looked up from germline, CDR1 is SQVTM and CDR2 is ANQGSEA. The CDR3 loop spans 13 amino acids. The CDR3: CSVLDAHSYEQYF. Incomplete CDR3 DNA: TGCAGCGTTCTAGACGCCCACTCCTACGAG.

This clone was found many times. The read comes to an end 3 residues before the CDR3 does, leaving the germline J gene to fill in the end. V gene TRBV10-3 combines with J gene TRBJ2-7, with 10 bases matching TRBD2. Trimming removed 10 bases from V and 3 bases from J; junction bases left unmatched: 6. Germline V gene lookup returns CDR1 ENHRY and CDR2 SYGVKD. This CDR3 contains 13 residues. The CDR3 spells CASGTSEYYEQYF. CDR3 bases read: TGTGCCAGCGGGACTAGCGAATACTACGAG.

This clone showed up just a few times. The observed sequence ends 3 residues before the CDR3 terminus, with the missing tail filled in from the germline J gene. The rearrangement links TRBV11-2 to TRBJ2-7; 8 nucleotides align to TRBD1. This CDR3 has 13 residues. V lost 5 bases and J lost 2; bases outside the gene matches: 2. The V gene's germline CDR1 is SGHAT and CDR2 FQNNGV. The part of the CDR3 DNA that was read is TGTGCCAGCAGCCGGGGACAGGCCTACGAG. It translates to CASSRGQAYE. The whole CDR3 protein is CASSRGQAYEQYF.

This clone was found many times. The read finishes 3 residues shy of the CDR3 end, and the germline J gene is used to complete it. V and J are TRBV5-4 and TRBJ2-3; 8 positions match TRBD1. V trimming: 2 bases; J trimming: 5 bases; junction bases outside the gene matches: 7. The CDR3 totals 15 residues. CDR1 is SGHNT and CDR2 is YYREEE in the germline V gene (reference sequence). The CDR3 is CASSFQGQGIDTQYF. The CDR3 DNA, read in part, is TGTGCCAGCAGCTTCCAAGGACAGGGAATAGATACG.

This clone was recorded at least ten times. With the read ending 3 residues before the CDR3 end, the germline J gene is used to fill in that end. The chain employs TRBV24-1 and TRBJ2-5; no clear D. Germline V gene sequence: CDR1 KGHDR, CDR2 SFDVKD. The germline V and J ends were trimmed by 4 bases and 5 bases, with 13 bases remaining between them. The CDR3 length is 14 residues. CDR3 residues: CATSDPARFETQYF. CDR3 bases read: TGTGCCACCAGTGACCCGGCGCGGTTTGAGACC.

This clone has just a few counts. The CDR3 end falls 3 residues outside the read, so it is completed with the germline J gene. This chain joins TRBV7-2 and TRBJ2-7; 7 positions match TRBD2. This CDR3 is 13 amino acids long. V lost 5 bases to trimming and J lost 2 bases; unmatched junction nucleotides: 3. CDR1 and CDR2 from the germline V gene are SGHTA and FQGNSA. CDR3 sequence reads: CASSAGLTYEQYF. The CDR3 DNA, read in part, is TGTGCCAGCAGCGCGGGACTAACCTACGAG.

This clone was recorded many times. The read falls 3 residues short of the CDR3 end, and the missing part is taken from the germline J gene. The chain uses TRBV18 and TRBJ2-7; D not resolved. From germline, CDR1 is KGHSH and CDR2 LQKENI. Trimming took 4 bases from V and 2 from J, leaving 9 bases between them. This CDR3 has 13 residues. The CDR3 bases that were read are TGTGCCAGCTCACAACAGCCAACCTACGAG. Amino acid sequence: CASSQQPTYE. The whole CDR3 sequence reads CASSQQPTYEQYF.

Many counts were recorded for this clone. Read sequence stops 3 residues before the CDR3 end, and the germline J gene provides the missing end. The rearrangement joins TRBV20-1 to TRBJ2-1, with 8 bases matching TRBD2. This CDR3 has 14 amino acids. Germline V gene sequence: CDR1 DFQATT, CDR2 SNEGSKA (reference sequence). The J segment lost 7 bases and the V segment lost 6 bases, leaving 11 bases of the junction unmatched. Incomplete CDR3 DNA: TGCAGTGCCCACGGACTAGCCAAGGGGAATGAG. Its protein is CSAHGLAKGNE. The full CDR3 sequence reads CSAHGLAKGNEQFF.

With regard to this clone: The observed sequence ends 3 residues before the CDR3 terminus, with the missing tail filled in from the germline J gene. The V gene is TRBV6-1, the J gene TRBJ2-7, with D hard to call. Per germline, CDR1 MNHNS and CDR2 SASEGT. The V end was cut by 1 base, the J end by 0 bases, with 4 bases between. This CDR3 is built from 13 residues. CDR3 protein: CASSEDSSYEQYF. The CDR3 DNA, read in part, is TGTGCCAGCAGTGAAGACAGCTCCTACGAG.

This clone was observed many times. The read finishes 3 residues shy of the CDR3 end, and the germline J gene is used to complete it. The chain joins TRBV7-2 to TRBJ1-6, with TRBD1 matching over 7 bases. The CDR3 is made up of 12 amino acids. Germline-derived CDR1 and CDR2 are SGHTA and FQGNSA. The CDR3 loop is CASSLGQGALHF. Incomplete CDR3 DNA: TGTGCCAGCAGCTTAGGACAGGGTGCC.

In this sample, this clone turned up many times. The CDR3 reads CASTLGDKSGELFF. The part of the CDR3 DNA that was read is TGCGCCAGCACCCTCGGGGACAAATCCGGGGAG. The V gene is TRBV5-1, the J gene TRBJ2-2; D is possibly TRBD1 (6 bases). The CDR3 end lies 3 residues beyond the end of the read and is filled in from the germline J gene. The CDR3 has 14 residues. The germline gives CDR1 SGHRS, CDR2 YFSETQ. V was shortened by 6 bases and J by 6 bases, with 15 bases between the two germline ends.

On this clone: The read falls 3 residues short of the CDR3 end, and the missing part is taken from the germline J gene. The chain joins TRBV7-8 to TRBJ2-5; no clear D gene. There are 12 residues in the CDR3. V lost 1 base to trimming and J lost 5 bases, with 5 bases between them. Germline V gives CDR1 SGHVS, CDR2 FQNEAQ. The CDR3 loop reads CASSLGLETQYF. The part of the CDR3 DNA that was read is TGTGCCAGCAGCTTAGGTCTGGAGACC.

This CDR3 reads CASSHRSLDGNSETQYF. The CDR3 DNA, read in part, is TGTGCCAGCAGCCACAGGTCTTTGGACGGAAATTCAGAGACC. The chain has TRBV13 and TRBJ2-5; a weak D match, TRBD1 (5 bases). The CDR3 end lies 3 residues beyond the end of the read and is filled in from the germline J gene. Germline V gene data show CDR1 as PRHDT and CDR2 as FYEKMQ (reference sequence). CDR3 length equals 17 residues. Trimming removed 5 bases at V and 4 bases at J, with 23 bases between. The variable domain in full, with the rest retrieved from reference TRBV13 and TRBJ2-5, is AAGVIQSPRHLIKEKRETATLKCYPIPRHDTVYWYQQGPGQDPQFLISFYEKMQSDKGSIPDRFSAQQFSDYHSELNMSSLELGDSALYFCASSHRSLDGNSETQYFGPGTRLLVL.

In its sample, this clone was seen many times. Read data end 3 residues before the CDR3 end; the end is taken from the germline J gene. The chain recombines TRBV2 with TRBJ2-5; TRBD2 aligns across 7 bases. After removal of 5 bases from V and 3 bases from J, the junction contained 6 bases not matched to a gene. The CDR3 has 14 amino acids. Germline loops: CDR1 SNHLY, CDR2 FYNNEI. CDR3 region: CASSRSSGEETQYF. The CDR3 bases that were read are TGTGCCAGCAGTCGGTCCAGCGGGGAAGAGACC. Full variable domain (rest looked up from reference TRBV2 and TRBJ2-5): EPEVTQTPSHQVTQMGQEVILRCVPISNHLYFYWYRQILGQKVEFLVSFYNNEISEKSEIFDDQFSVERPDGSNFTLKIRSTKLEDSAMYFCASSRSSGEETQYFGPGTRLLVL.

There are many counts of this clone. The CDR3 is cut off 3 residues early in the read; its end comes from the germline J gene. V is TRBV19 and J is TRBJ1-5, with TRBD1 identical over 7 bases. The germline CDR1 and CDR2 sequences are LNHDA and SQIVND (reference sequence). This CDR3 spans 15 amino acids. Germline trimming cut 3 bases from V and 1 base from J; bases unmatched to any gene: 3. The CDR3 spells CASSISGGSNQPQHF. CDR3 DNA (partial): TGTGCCAGTAGTATCTCAGGGGGGAGCAATCAGCCC.

This clone was observed many times. The CDR3 is cut off 3 residues early in the read; its end comes from the germline J gene. This chain uses TRBV3-1 (or the pseudogene TRBV3-2) with TRBJ2-7; the match to TRBD1 covers 10 bases. There are 15 residues in the CDR3. J lost 2 bases, V lost 4 bases, and 5 bases had no gene match. The germline gives CDR1 LGHDT, CDR2 YNNKEL (reference sequence). CDR3 loop: CASSPWDRGTYEQYF. The DNA read from the CDR3 is TGTGCCAGCAGCCCATGGGACAGGGGAACCTACGAG.

A few counts support this clone. With the read ending 3 residues before the CDR3 end, the germline J gene is used to fill in that end. V and J are TRBV18 and TRBJ2-1; 10 bases line up with TRBD2. The ends lost 1 base at V and 7 bases at J; junction bases unmatched: 7. The CDR3 extends over 16 amino acids. Looked up from germline, CDR1 is KGHSH and CDR2 is LQKENI. CDR3 bases read: TGTGCCAGCTCACCACTCCTAGCGGGAGCTTCTAATGAG. Amino acids: CASSPLLAGASNE. The entire CDR3 sequence reads CASSPLLAGASNEQFF.

In its sample, this clone was seen a few times. The sequenced fragment ends 3 residues before the CDR3 boundary, so the rest is inferred from the germline J gene. The chain recombines TRBV20-1 with TRBJ2-1; a possible D gene is TRBD2 (7 bases). Germline V gene sequence: CDR1 DFQATT, CDR2 SNEGSKA (reference sequence). Trimming took off 6 bases at V and 5 bases at J, with 20 bases between the two ends. CDR3 size: 15 residues. Partial CDR3 DNA: TGCAGTGCCCGTTCCCGGACTAGGGGGAACAATGAG. The encoded protein is CSARSRTRGNNE. The entire CDR3 protein is CSARSRTRGNNEQFF.

As to this clone: The read ends 3 residues before the CDR3 terminus; that terminus is restored from the germline J gene. V and J are TRBV19 and TRBJ1-5; TRBD1 aligns across 9 bases. The CDR3 has 15 residues. The germline gives CDR1 LNHDA, CDR2 SQIVND (reference sequence). J was trimmed by 6 bases and V by 6 bases; bases with no gene match: 9. Partial CDR3 DNA: TGTGCCAGTAGACAGGGACAGGGCGTGAGTCAGCCC. Translated, it gives CASRQGQGVSQP. The whole CDR3 reads CASRQGQGVSQPQHF. The full variable domain, rest sourced from reference TRBV19 and TRBJ1-5, is DGGITQSPKYLFRKEGQNVTLSCEQNLNHDAMYWYRQDPGQGLRLIYYSQIVNDFQKGDIAEGYSVSREKKESFPLTVTSAQKNPTAFYLCASRQGQGVSQPQHFGDGTRLSIL.

The table lists this clone with a few counts. Read coverage stops 3 residues before the CDR3 terminus; the germline J gene supplies the remainder. J is TRBJ1-1 and V is TRBV7-3; tentatively, D is TRBD1 (6 bases). V dropped 6 bases and J dropped 5 bases, with 13 bases sitting between them. This CDR3 is 13 amino acids long. In germline, CDR1 is SGHTA, CDR2 FQGTGA. This CDR3 is CASSAGGQTEAFF. The sequenced part of the CDR3 DNA is TGTGCCAGCAGTGCGGGAGGACAGACTGAA.